This record concerns one T cell receptor (beta chain) sequence. Its antigen is still unknown. These data belong to a study of cytomegalovirus exposure and HLA in healthy donors. Study background: Clustering assigned 81% of the approximately 400 genotyped donors to the Caucasian-associated ancestry cluster. Study findings and constraints: Productive rates of about 87% or about 30% were seen for most TCR beta V segments in an earlier analysis. A highly shared variant cluster was judged a likely technical artifact.

Though nominally healthy at sampling, donors likely had unrecorded immune exposures. In the PCR, 60 Vbeta and 13 Jbeta primers were used. This table comes from immunoSEQ multiplex PCR, and its TCRdb copy is limited to in-frame clones, with some not included. This table holds roughly 130,000 clones, about 78% found once. CDR1 and CDR2 from the germline V gene are LNHDA and SQIVND (reference sequence). CDR3 length equals 16 residues. The germline V and J ends were trimmed by 6 bases and 0 bases, with 17 bases remaining between them. The sequenced sample consisted of PBMCs. The V gene is TRBV19, the J gene TRBJ1-2; weak D call: TRBD1 (5 bases). This TCR came from a human donor in good health. The CDR3 DNA is TGTGCCAGTAGCACCTCAACGGGGGGAACTAACTATGGCTACACCTTC. It translates to CASSTSTGGTNYGYTF.